The present TCR beta chain was sequenced within a study of T cells in Graves' hyperthyroidism and ophthalmopathy (dated by TCRdb to between 2018 and 2021). At the level of the whole study: Peripheral blood was collected at initial diagnosis, before any treatment. Following sampling, methimazole starting at 30 mg daily was given to hyperthyroidism patients, and high-dose intravenous methylprednisolone was given to ophthalmopathy patients. To identify distinguishing TCR V-J signatures, a discovery cohort of around 98 patients was used, comprising 40 to 45 with Graves' ophthalmopathy and 57 with stable Graves' hyperthyroidism. The 75 to 100 discovery patients were randomly split 7:3 into training and test sets. In addition, the study compared T-cell repertoires in thyroid tissue and in blood from roughly six Graves' hyperthyroidism patients. The paper describes TCR Vbeta CDR3 sequencing of around 140 peripheral blood samples, made up of 43 ophthalmopathy patients, roughly 72 hyperthyroidism patients and 17 progressor patients. Prospective prediction of ophthalmopathy was tested in an independent validation cohort of under 20 hyperthyroidism patients and some 17 patients who later progressed to ophthalmopathy. What the work shows at the level of the full study, not this receptor alone: In validation, the model predicted progression to ophthalmopathy with approximately 70% sensitivity and approximately 78% specificity, a median of around six months before onset. No statistical method was used to fix the sample size in advance, and group allocation was not hidden from the investigators. In cross-validation, a model built on a 13 V-J signature told ophthalmopathy apart from stable hyperthyroidism with over 85% sensitivity and approximately 84% specificity, and in testing the same model reached 80%/75%. Most expanded thyroid clonotypes (frequency above 0.001) were also found in blood, which suggests that blood repertoires may mirror thyroid immune responses.

CDR1 and CDR2 (LNHDA, SQIVND) derive from the germline V gene (reference sequence). For this chain, trimming is 3 bases at the V end and 0 bases at the J end, and the number of junction bases without a gene match is 10. Counted from cysteine to phenylalanine, this CDR3 has 17 amino acids. The read is trimmed to its CDR3 DNA, 51 bases read in frame from base 1. Ten or more counts support this clonotype. This clone's antigen is unknown. One base away there is no much larger clone; base qualities are not given. The TCR beta CDR3 regions were amplified from RNA transcripts. For the first round of RT-PCR on the TCR CDR3, the HTBI primer set was used together with the Qiagen OneStep RT-PCR kit. A second multiplex PCR round built the libraries, followed by size selection and purification. Libraries were sequenced paired-end with 100 bp reads on an Illumina HiSeq2000. The paper's processing steps were these. SOAPnuke was used to process the raw data, throwing out any read that contained adapters or uncalled bases, had a mean Phred below 15, or lacked an exact constant-primer or identifier match. COPE v1.2.5 was used to merge the high-quality paired reads, and each unique nucleotide sequence was defined as a clonotype. MiTCR v1.1 was used to align clonotypes to the IMGT TRBV, TRBD and TRBJ reference segments. Analysis was restricted to V-J combinations with a frequency above 0.0001, which covered just over 98% of repertoires. The TCS score was defined as F50 (clonal expansion) divided by E x V (chaos), with BLOSUM62-based TCRdist calculated between CDR3 peptides within each V-J. Welch's t-statistics and random forest reduced some 510 V-J features to roughly 13, which were used in a naive Bayes classifier (R e1071). In-frame beta chains were kept once TCRdb had trimmed the public reads at Q25 with fastp and called clones with MiXCR. Merged by CDR3 protein, the rows form single entries marked with the most common genes and DNA. None of the V and J calls come from the authors' own analysis; TCRdb made them. The table for this sample lists fewer than 450,000 distinct CDR3 sequences; 12% to 15% of them were counted only once. Roughly a fifth of the sample belongs to the ten largest clones.

Ophthalmopathy patients had moderately to severely active disease, with a Clinical Activity Score of 3 or more, a NOSPECS grade of 4 or more, and a disease duration of less than 3 months. Any patient with an uncontrolled infection, another autoimmune disease, pregnancy or lactation was excluded. Diagnoses relied on clinical symptoms, serum thyroxine and TRAb, thyroid ultrasound and orbital computed tomography. PBMCs were isolated from about 10 ml of fresh peripheral blood by Ficoll-Paque density gradient centrifugation. Total RNA was extracted with Trizol reagent, and quality was checked on an Agilent 2100 Bioanalyzer.

The clonotype originates from a woman in her fifties or sixties with Graves' ophthalmopathy. Sequenced input: blood. Here the chain combines TRBV19 and TRBJ1-1; 7 nucleotides in the junction match TRBD1. The DNA sequence is TGTGCCAGTAGTATTTTAGGGCCCAGGGGGATGAACACTGAAGCTTTCTTT. Translated, this is CASSILGPRGMNTEAFF.